The 17 T cell receptor beta chains presented below share a single source sample, sequenced in a study of shared clonotypes between healthy human individuals. The assay was immunoSEQ multiplex PCR, and TCRdb's table has in-frame clones only and misses some. The sample records some 2,500,000 clones, 90% to 95% being singletons. The sequencing input was naive CD4+ T cells from PBMCs. Subset of the sample: CD45RA+ positively selected. Source of these receptors: a man aged 18 to 29 in good health. Some clones in this sample may be carry-over from other donors' samples.

The chain links TRBV6-6 to TRBJ1-2; 8 nucleotides align to TRBD1. CDR1 and CDR2 (germline): MNHNY, SVGAGI (reference sequence). Trimming cost V 4 bases and J 8 bases; bases outside gene matches: 12. This CDR3 comprises 15 residues. The CDR3 reads CASSFISGGVGGYTF. The CDR3 DNA reads TGTGCCAGCAGTTTCATCTCAGGGGGCGTAGGAGGCTACACCTTC.

V is TRBV11-2 and J is TRBJ2-7, with D perhaps matching TRBD2 (5 bases). This CDR3 is 15 amino acids long. The V gene lost 4 bases and the J gene lost 3 bases, with 16 bases spanning the gap. The germline V gene has CDR1 SGHAT and CDR2 FQNNGV. The CDR3 loop is CASSSNRAEGYEQYF. DNA of the CDR3: TGTGCCAGCAGCTCGAACCGGGCAGAGGGCTACGAGCAGTACTTC.

The chain couples TRBV7-2 to TRBJ1-2, with 8 positions matching TRBD1. From germline, CDR1 is SGHTA and CDR2 FQGNSA. The CDR3 has 14 residues. With V trimmed by 5 bases and J by 4 bases, 6 bases remained unmatched. The CDR3 bases are TGTGCCAGCAGCGTGGACAGGGCGGGCTATGGCTACACCTTC. It yields the protein CASSVDRAGYGYTF. Complete variable domain (other parts from reference TRBV7-2 and TRBJ1-2): GAGVSQSPSNKVTEKGKDVELRCDPISGHTALYWYRQSLGQGLEFLIYFQGNSAPDKSGLPSDRFSAERTGGSVSTLTIQRTQQEDSAVYLCASSVDRAGYGYTFGSGTRLTVV.

This chain uses TRBV11-1 with TRBJ2-5; 11 bases match TRBD1. Germline CDR1 SGHAT, CDR2 FQDESV (reference sequence). The junction had 17 bases not matched to a gene; V was cut back by 6 bases and J by 2 bases. The CDR3 contains 19 residues. CDR3 residues: CASSKTAGTGGTQQETQYF. The DNA for the CDR3 is TGTGCCAGCAGTAAAACCGCCGGGACAGGGGGAACACAACAAGAGACCCAGTACTTC.

This clone was observed a few times. The sample holds other DNA sequences that translate to the same CDR3. The chain carries TRBV5-1 and TRBJ1-1, with a tentative D call TRBD1 (5 bases). Germline CDR1 and CDR2: SGHRS and YFSETQ. Trimming shortened V by 0 bases and J by 0 bases, and 9 bases separated the two germline ends. The CDR3 runs to 15 residues. CDR3 in amino acids: CASSLAAGMNTEAFF. CDR3 coding DNA: TGCGCCAGCAGCTTGGCGGCAGGGATGAACACTGAAGCTTTCTTT.

The CDR3 region has the DNA TGTGCCAGCAGCTTAGATGGGAGGGCGCTTGAGGAGCAGTACTTC. This codes for CASSLDGRALEEQYF. The V call is TRBV11-2, the J call TRBJ2-7, with 7 nucleotides matching TRBD2. J lost 7 bases, V lost 0 bases, and 9 bases had no gene match. Germline lookup yields CDR1 SGHAT and CDR2 FQNNGV. The CDR3 is made up of 15 amino acids.

The chain combines TRBV9 with TRBJ2-5, with 10 bases aligning to TRBD1. Trimming at V came to 6 bases and at J to 5 bases, leaving 13 bases not matched to a gene. The CDR3 consists of 16 residues. Germline V gene data show CDR1 as SGDLS and CDR2 as YYNGEE. CDR3 nucleotides: TGTGCCAGCACCCCTTATATAGGACAGGGGGAGGAGACCCAGTACTTC. It translates to CASTPYIGQGEETQYF.

This clone has just a few counts. The J gene is TRBJ1-5, the V gene TRBV28; the D gene is possibly TRBD1 (5 bases). The germline gives CDR1 MDHEN, CDR2 SYDVKM. With 3 bases removed from V and 0 bases from J, the gap between germline ends came to 9 bases. The CDR3 covers 15 residues. CDR3 protein: CASSFLRVSNQPQHF. The CDR3 DNA is TGTGCCAGCAGTTTTCTCAGGGTTAGCAATCAGCCCCAGCATTTT.

As to this clone: Other DNA sequences in the sample encode the same CDR3. V usage is TRBV10-3 and J usage is TRBJ1-1; 8 bases are a match to TRBD1. Germline trimming cut 4 bases from V and 6 bases from J; bases unmatched to any gene: 4. The CDR3 sequence is 13 residues long. Germline V gene lookup returns CDR1 ENHRY and CDR2 SYGVKD. CDR3 protein: CAISGQGASEAFF. CDR3 DNA: TGTGCCATCAGTGGTCAGGGGGCTTCTGAAGCTTTCTTT.

The rearrangement links TRBV29-1 to TRBJ2-3; TRBD2 aligns across 15 bases. Germline-derived CDR1 and CDR2 are SQVTM and ANQGSEA. With V trimmed by 7 bases and J by 5 bases, 10 bases remained unmatched. This CDR3 is built from 16 residues. The CDR3: CSAQRLGLAGGDTQYF. Here the CDR3 DNA reads TGCAGCGCCCAAAGATTGGGACTAGCGGGAGGAGATACGCAGTATTTT.

This chain uses TRBV9 with TRBJ2-5, with TRBD2 as a possible D gene (6 bases). Between the trimmed V and J ends, which lost 0 bases and 5 bases, there was a span of 11 bases. Per the germline V gene, CDR1 is SGDLS and CDR2 is YYNGEE. The CDR3 has 14 residues. CDR3 nucleotide sequence: TGTGCCAGCAGCGTAGTGGACTACGGGGAGACCCAGTACTTC. Translated, it gives CASSVVDYGETQYF.

This chain uses TRBV28 with TRBJ2-1; 9 bases fit TRBD1. The CDR3 consists of 15 residues. The trim removed 7 bases at V and 8 bases at J, leaving 12 bases unmatched. In germline, CDR1 is MDHEN, CDR2 SYDVKM. The CDR3 DNA reads TGTGCCAGCACGCCTCCGGGACAGGGAAAGGATGAGCAGTTCTTC. It encodes CASTPPGQGKDEQFF.

This clone was seen more than once but under ten times. This chain joins TRBV28 and TRBJ1-2, with no clear D. Germline values: CDR1 MDHEN, CDR2 SYDVKM. V lost 5 bases, J lost 4 bases, and 20 bases lay in between. CDR3 length: 16 amino acids. CDR3 nucleotide sequence: TGTGCCAGCAGTCCCACTCAGTTACCCCGCGGCTATGGCTACACCTTC. Translation gives CASSPTQLPRGYGYTF.

As concerns this clone: The same CDR3 is also encoded by other DNA sequences in this sample. The V call is TRBV10-2, the J call TRBJ2-7, with D hard to call. Germline CDR1 and CDR2: WSHSY and SAAADI. With 0 bases removed from V and 3 bases from J, the gap between germline ends came to 0 bases. CDR3 length equals 11 residues. In nucleotides, the CDR3 is TGCGCCAGCAGTGAGTCCTACGAGCAGTACTTC. This encodes CASSESYEQYF.

The table lists this clone with a count of one. The J gene is TRBJ1-5, the V gene TRBV15; no clear D. Germline lookup yields CDR1 LNHNV and CDR2 YYDKDF (reference sequence). Deletions cut 6 bases from V and 5 bases from J, with 8 bases between. This CDR3 contains 12 residues. DNA of the CDR3: TGTGCCACCAGACAGAACGATCAGCCCCAGCATTTT. Protein product: CATRQNDQPQHF.

Note on this clone: Other DNA variants within this sample encode the same CDR3. This rearrangement joins TRBV9 to TRBJ2-1; D may be TRBD2 (6 bases). The germline V gene encodes CDR1 SGDLS and CDR2 YYNGEE. V lost 3 bases to trimming and J lost 4 bases, with 11 bases between them. CDR3 size: 14 residues. The CDR3 coding sequence is TGTGCCAGCAGCGCTGGGGGGAGTTACAATGAGCAGTTCTTC. Its protein is CASSAGGSYNEQFF.

The rearrangement uses TRBV2 and TRBJ1-1; no firm D call. With 3 bases removed from V and 0 bases from J, the gap between germline ends came to 11 bases. In germline, CDR1 is SNHLY, CDR2 FYNNEI. The CDR3 is made up of 15 amino acids. CDR3 nucleotide sequence: TGTGCCAGCAGTGAGCCCGGTAGGATGAACACTGAAGCTTTCTTT. It specifies CASSEPGRMNTEAFF.